The present T cell receptor (beta chain) was sequenced within a study of blood T cell repertoires in COVID-19. Turning to the study itself: Some COVID-19 samples were acute and others convalescent; all came from the United States, Italy and Spain. T cells, B-cell-depleted T cells, or PBMCs supplied cDNA or gDNA.

The germline V gene encodes CDR1 SGHRS and CDR2 YFSETQ. V was clipped by 0 bases and J by 2 bases, with 9 bases between them. CDR3 size: 14 residues. Authors' data handling: Nucleated cell number was recorded as an estimate derived from reference gene primer amplification. Clones were read by immunoSEQ multiplex PCR, and TCRdb kept only the in-frame ones, dropping some. Clone size and the V and J calls come from that table; the DNA yielded D and trimming. The data contain about 13,000 clones, roughly 90% of them singletons. This chain joins TRBV5-1 and TRBJ2-7; D is perhaps TRBD1 (5 bases). The TCR originated in a human donor in a cohort sampled during active COVID-19. Sequencing was performed on peripheral blood. CDR3 sequence (DNA): TGCGCCAGCAGCTTGGTTGTGGGGCCCTACGAGCAGTACTTC. Translated, it gives CASSLVVGPYEQYF.